This T cell receptor beta chain was identified in a study of T cells in Graves' hyperthyroidism and ophthalmopathy. This CDR3 contains 13 residues. CDR1 is LNHDA, CDR2 SQIVND, per germline (reference sequence). The germline V and J ends were trimmed by 2 bases and 6 bases, with 8 bases remaining between them. There are many counts of this clonotype. Using RNA transcripts as the source, TCR beta CDR3 regions were amplified. The HTBI set primed first-round TCR CDR3 RT-PCR. TCRdb re-derived calls from the multiplex PCR reads in MiXCR, one entry per CDR3 protein. The table shows around 200,000 distinct CDR3 sequences, with about 15% occurring only once.

Material for sequencing was blood. This receptor was identified in a woman aged 45-65 years with Graves' hyperthyroidism. This chain joins TRBV19 and TRBJ2-1, with D possibly being TRBD2 (5 bases). The CDR3 spells CASSIPGVNEQFF. CDR3 sequence (DNA): TGTGCCAGTAGTATACCCGGGGTCAATGAGCAGTTCTTC.